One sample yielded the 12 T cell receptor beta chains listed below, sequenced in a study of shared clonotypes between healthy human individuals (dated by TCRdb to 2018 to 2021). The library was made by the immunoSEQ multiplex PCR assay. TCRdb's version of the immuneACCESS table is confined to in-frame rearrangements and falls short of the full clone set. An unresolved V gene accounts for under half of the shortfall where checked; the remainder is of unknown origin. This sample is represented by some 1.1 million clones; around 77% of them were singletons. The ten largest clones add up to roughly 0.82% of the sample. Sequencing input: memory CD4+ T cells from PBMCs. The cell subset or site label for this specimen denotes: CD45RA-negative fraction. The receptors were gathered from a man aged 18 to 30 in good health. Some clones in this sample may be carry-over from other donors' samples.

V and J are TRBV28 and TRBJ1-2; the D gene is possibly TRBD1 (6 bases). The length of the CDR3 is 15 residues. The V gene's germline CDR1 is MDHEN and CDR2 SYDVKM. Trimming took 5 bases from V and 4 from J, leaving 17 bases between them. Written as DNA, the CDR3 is TGTGCCAGCAGTGGGGGGCTGGGCCGTGCCTATGGCTACACCTTC. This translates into CASSGGLGRAYGYTF.

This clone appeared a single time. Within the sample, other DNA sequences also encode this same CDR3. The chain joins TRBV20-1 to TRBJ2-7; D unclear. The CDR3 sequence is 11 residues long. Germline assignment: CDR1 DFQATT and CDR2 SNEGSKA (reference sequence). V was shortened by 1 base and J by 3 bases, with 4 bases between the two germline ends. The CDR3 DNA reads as TGCAGTGCTAGAGGGGACTACGAGCAGTACTTC. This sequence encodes CSARGDYEQYF.

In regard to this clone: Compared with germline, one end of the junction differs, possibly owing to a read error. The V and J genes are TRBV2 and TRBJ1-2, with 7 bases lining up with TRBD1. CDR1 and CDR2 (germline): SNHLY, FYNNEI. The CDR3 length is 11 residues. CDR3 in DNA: TGTGCCAGCAGCGGAGAGGGGGCGTCGTTCTTC. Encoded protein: CASSGEGASFF.

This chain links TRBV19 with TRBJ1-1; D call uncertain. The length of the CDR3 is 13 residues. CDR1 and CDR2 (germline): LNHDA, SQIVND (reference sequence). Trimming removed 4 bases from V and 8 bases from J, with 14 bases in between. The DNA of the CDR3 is TGTGCCAGTAGTAGTATTATGGGAGGCGAAGCTTTCTTT. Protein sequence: CASSSIMGGEAFF.

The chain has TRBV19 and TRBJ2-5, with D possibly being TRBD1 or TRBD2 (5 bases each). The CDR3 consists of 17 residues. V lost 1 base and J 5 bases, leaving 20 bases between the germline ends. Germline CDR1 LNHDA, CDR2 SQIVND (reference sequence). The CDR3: CASSIGGASSIQETQYF. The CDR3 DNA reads TGTGCCAGTAGTATAGGAGGGGCTAGTTCGATCCAGGAGACCCAGTACTTC.

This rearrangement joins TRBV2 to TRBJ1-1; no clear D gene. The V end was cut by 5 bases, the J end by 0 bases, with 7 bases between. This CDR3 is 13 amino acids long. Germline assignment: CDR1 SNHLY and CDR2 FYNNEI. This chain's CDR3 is CASSISLNTEAFF. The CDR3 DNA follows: TGTGCCAGCAGTATCAGTTTGAACACTGAAGCTTTCTTT.

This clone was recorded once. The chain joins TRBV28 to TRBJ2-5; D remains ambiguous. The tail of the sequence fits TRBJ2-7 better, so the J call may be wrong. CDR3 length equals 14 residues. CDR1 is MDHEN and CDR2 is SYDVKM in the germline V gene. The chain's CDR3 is CASSSTPEPYEQYF. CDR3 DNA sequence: TGTGCCAGCAGTTCTACTCCCGAGCCCTACGAGCAGTACTTC.

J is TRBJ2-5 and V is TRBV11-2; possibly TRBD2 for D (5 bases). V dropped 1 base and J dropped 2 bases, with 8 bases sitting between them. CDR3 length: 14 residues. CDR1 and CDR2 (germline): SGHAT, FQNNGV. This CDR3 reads CASSLGRWQETQYF. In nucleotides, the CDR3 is TGTGCCAGCAGCTTAGGGAGGTGGCAAGAGACCCAGTACTTC.

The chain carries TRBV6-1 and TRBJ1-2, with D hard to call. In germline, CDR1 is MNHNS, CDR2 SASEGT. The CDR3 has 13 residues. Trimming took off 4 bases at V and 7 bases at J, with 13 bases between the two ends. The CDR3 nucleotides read TGTGCCAGCAGTGCGGGCCTCGCCGTTGGCTACACCTTC. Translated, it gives CASSAGLAVGYTF.

CDR3 DNA sequence: TGCAGCGTACACTCGTTTGTTCGGACTGAAGCTTTCTTT. Translation: CSVHSFVRTEAFF. The chain combines TRBV29-1 with TRBJ1-1, with no clear D. The V end was cut by 6 bases, the J end by 5 bases, with 16 bases between. The germline gives CDR1 SQVTM, CDR2 ANQGSEA. This CDR3 is built from 13 residues.

The CDR3 sequence is CASSVLGFSYEQYF. CDR3 in DNA: TGTGCCAGCAGTGTTCTAGGGTTCTCCTACGAGCAGTACTTC. The rearrangement uses TRBV28 and TRBJ2-7; D gene ambiguous. V was cut by 5 bases and J by 0 bases, with 11 bases left in between. Germline V gene lookup returns CDR1 MDHEN and CDR2 SYDVKM. The CDR3 covers 14 residues.

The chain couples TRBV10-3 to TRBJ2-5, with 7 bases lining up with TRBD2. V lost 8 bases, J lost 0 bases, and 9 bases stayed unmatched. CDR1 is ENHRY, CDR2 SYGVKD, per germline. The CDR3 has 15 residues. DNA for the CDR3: TGTGCCATCCGCGGGGGACGGGATCACCAAGAGACCCAGTACTTC. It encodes CAIRGGRDHQETQYF.